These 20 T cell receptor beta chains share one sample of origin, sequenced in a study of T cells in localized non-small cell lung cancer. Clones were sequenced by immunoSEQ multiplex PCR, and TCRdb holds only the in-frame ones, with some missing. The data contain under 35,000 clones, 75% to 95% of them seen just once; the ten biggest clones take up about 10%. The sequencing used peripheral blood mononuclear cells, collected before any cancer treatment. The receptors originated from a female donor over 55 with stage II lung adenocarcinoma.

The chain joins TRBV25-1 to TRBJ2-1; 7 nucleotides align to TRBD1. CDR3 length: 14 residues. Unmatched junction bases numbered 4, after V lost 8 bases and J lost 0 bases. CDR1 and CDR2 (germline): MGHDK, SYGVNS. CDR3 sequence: CASLGQISYNEQFF. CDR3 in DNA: TGTGCCAGCCTGGGACAGATCTCCTACAATGAGCAGTTCTTC. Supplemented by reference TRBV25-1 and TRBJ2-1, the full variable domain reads EADIYQTPRYLVIGTGKKITLECSQTMGHDKMYWYQQDPGMELHLIHYSYGVNSTEKGDLSSESTVSRIRTEHFPLTLESARPSHTSQYLCASLGQISYNEQFFGPGTRLTVL.

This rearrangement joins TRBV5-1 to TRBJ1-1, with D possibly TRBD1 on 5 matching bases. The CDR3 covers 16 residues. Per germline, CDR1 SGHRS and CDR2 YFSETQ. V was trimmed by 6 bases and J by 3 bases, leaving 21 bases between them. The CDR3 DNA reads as TGCGCCAGCACTATGGAGGGAGGGGATAGATACACTGAAGCTTTCTTT. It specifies CASTMEGGDRYTEAFF. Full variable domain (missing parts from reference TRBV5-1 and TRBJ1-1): KAGVTQTPRYLIKTRGQQVTLSCSPISGHRSVSWYQQTPGQGLQFLFEYFSETQRNKGNFPGRFSGRQFSNSRSEMNVSTLELGDSALYLCASTMEGGDRYTEAFFGQGTRLTVV.

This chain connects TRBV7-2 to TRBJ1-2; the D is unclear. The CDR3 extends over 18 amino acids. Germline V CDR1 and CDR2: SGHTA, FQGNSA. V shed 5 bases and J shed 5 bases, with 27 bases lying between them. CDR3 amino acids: CASSVGIKAPNNPYGYTF. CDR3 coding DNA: TGTGCCAGCAGCGTCGGGATTAAGGCCCCGAATAACCCTTATGGCTACACCTTC.

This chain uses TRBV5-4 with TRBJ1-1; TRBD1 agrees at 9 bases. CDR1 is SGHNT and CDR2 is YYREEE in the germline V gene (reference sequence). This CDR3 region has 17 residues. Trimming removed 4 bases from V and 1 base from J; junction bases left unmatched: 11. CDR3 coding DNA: TGTGCCAGCAGCCGGGACAGGGTTGTATTCAGGAACACTGAAGCTTTCTTT. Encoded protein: CASSRDRVVFRNTEAFF. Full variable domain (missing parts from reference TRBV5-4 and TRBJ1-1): ETGVTQSPTHLIKTRGQQVTLRCSSQSGHNTVSWYQQALGQGPQFIFQYYREEENGRGNFPPRFSGLQFPNYSSELNVNALELDDSALYLCASSRDRVVFRNTEAFFGQGTRLTVV.

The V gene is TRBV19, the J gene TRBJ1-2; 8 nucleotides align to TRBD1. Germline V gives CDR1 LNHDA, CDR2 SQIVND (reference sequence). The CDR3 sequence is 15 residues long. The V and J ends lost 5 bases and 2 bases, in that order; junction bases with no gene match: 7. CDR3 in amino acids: CASSPGRTGNYGYTF. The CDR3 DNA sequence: TGTGCCAGTAGTCCAGGCCGGACAGGGAACTATGGCTACACCTTC.

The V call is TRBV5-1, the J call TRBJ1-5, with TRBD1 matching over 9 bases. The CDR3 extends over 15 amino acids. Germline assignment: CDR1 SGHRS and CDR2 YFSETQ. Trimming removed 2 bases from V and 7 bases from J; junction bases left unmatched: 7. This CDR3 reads CASSFEGQGHQPQHF. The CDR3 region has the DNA TGCGCCAGCAGCTTCGAGGGACAGGGTCACCAGCCCCAGCATTTT.

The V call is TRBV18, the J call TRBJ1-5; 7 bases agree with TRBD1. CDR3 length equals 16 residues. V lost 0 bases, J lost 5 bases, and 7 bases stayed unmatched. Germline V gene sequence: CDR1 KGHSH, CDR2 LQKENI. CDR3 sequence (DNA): TGTGCCAGCTCACCACCGTCCGACAGGGACTATCAGCCCCAGCATTTT. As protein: CASSPPSDRDYQPQHF. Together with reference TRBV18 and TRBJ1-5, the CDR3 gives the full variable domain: NAGVMQNPRHLVRRRGQEARLRCSPMKGHSHVYWYRQLPEEGLKFMVYLQKENIIDESGMPKERFSAEFPKEGPSILRIQQVVRGDSAAYFCASSPPSDRDYQPQHFGDGTRLSIL.

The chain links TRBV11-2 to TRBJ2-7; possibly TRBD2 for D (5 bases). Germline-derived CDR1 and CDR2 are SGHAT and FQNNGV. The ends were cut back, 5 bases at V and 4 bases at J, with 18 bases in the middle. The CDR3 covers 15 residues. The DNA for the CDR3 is TGTGCCAGCAGCGCCCGGATAGCGAAAGCTTACGAGCAGTACTTC. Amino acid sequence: CASSARIAKAYEQYF.

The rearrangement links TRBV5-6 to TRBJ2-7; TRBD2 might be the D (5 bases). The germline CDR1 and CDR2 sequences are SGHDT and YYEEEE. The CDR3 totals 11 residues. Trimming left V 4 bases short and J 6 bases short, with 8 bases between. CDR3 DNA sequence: TGTGCCAGCAGCGCGAGCGGCGAGCAGTACTTC. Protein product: CASSASGEQYF. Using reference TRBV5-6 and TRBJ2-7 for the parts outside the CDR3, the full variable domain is DAGVTQSPTHLIKTRGQQVTLRCSPKSGHDTVSWYQQALGQGPQFIFQYYEEEERQRGNFPDRFSGHQFPNYSSELNVNALLLGDSALYLCASSASGEQYFGPGTRLTVT.

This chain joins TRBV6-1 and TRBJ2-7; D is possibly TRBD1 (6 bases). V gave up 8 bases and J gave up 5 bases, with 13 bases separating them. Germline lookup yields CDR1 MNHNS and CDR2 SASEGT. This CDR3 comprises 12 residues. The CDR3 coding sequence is TGTGCCAGCGGGCGCAGGGGAGACGAGCAGTACTTC. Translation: CASGRRGDEQYF.

The CDR3 here is CASSPIGLALDQETQYF. The CDR3 DNA reads TGCGCCAGCAGCCCCATAGGACTAGCCTTAGACCAAGAGACCCAGTACTTC. The rearrangement links TRBV5-1 to TRBJ2-5, with TRBD2 identical over 8 bases. Germline V lookup: CDR1 SGHRS, CDR2 YFSETQ. The CDR3 has 17 amino acids. V lost 4 bases, J lost 0 bases, and 11 bases stayed unmatched.

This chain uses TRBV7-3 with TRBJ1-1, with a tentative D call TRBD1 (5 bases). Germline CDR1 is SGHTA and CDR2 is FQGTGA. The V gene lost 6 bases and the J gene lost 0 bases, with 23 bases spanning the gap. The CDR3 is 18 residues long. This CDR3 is CASRRRGQGNGMNTEAFF. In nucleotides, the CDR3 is TGTGCCAGCAGAAGGAGAGGTCAGGGTAACGGAATGAACACTGAAGCTTTCTTT.

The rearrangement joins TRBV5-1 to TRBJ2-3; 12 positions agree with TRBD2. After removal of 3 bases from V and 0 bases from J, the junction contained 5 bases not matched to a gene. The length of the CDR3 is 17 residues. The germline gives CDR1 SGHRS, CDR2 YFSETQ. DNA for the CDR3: TGCGCCAGCAGCTATTGGACTAGCGGGGTGAGCACAGATACGCAGTATTTT. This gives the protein CASSYWTSGVSTDTQYF.

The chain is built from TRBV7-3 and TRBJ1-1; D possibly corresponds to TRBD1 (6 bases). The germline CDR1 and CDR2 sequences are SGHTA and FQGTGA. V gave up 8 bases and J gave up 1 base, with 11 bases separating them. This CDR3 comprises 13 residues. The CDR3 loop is CASSGQRNTEAFF. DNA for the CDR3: TGTGCCAGCTCCGGACAGAGGAACACTGAAGCTTTCTTT.

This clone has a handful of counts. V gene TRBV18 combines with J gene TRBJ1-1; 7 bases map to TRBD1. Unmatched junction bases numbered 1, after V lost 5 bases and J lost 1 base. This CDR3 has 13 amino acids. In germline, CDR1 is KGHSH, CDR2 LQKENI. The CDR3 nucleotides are TGTGCCAGCTCAGGACAGGCGAACACTGAAGCTTTCTTT. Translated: CASSGQANTEAFF.

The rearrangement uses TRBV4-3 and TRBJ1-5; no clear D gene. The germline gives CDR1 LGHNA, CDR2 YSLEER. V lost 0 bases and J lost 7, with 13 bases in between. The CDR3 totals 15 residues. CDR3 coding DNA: TGCGCCAGCAGCCAAGATTCAGGAGGGAGGCAGCCCCAGCATTTT. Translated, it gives CASSQDSGGRQPQHF.

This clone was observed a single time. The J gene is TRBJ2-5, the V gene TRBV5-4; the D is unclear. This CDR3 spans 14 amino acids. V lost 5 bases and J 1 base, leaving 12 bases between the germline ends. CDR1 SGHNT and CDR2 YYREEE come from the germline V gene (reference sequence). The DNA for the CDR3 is TGTGCCAGCAGTGGCGATACAACCCAAGAGACCCAGTACTTC. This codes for CASSGDTTQETQYF.

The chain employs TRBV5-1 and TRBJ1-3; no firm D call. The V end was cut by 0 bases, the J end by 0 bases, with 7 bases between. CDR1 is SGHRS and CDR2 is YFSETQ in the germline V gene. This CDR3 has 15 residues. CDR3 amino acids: CASSLGPNSGNTIYF. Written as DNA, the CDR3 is TGCGCCAGCAGCTTGGGACCCAACTCTGGAAACACCATATATTTT.

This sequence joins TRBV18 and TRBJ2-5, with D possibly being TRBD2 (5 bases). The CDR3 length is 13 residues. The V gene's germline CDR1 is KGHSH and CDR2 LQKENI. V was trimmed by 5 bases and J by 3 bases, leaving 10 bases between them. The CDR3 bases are TGTGCCAGCTCAGTGGGGAGCAAAGAGACCCAGTACTTC. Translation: CASSVGSKETQYF. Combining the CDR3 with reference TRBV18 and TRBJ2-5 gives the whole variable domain NAGVMQNPRHLVRRRGQEARLRCSPMKGHSHVYWYRQLPEEGLKFMVYLQKENIIDESGMPKERFSAEFPKEGPSILRIQQVVRGDSAAYFCASSVGSKETQYFGPGTRLLVL.

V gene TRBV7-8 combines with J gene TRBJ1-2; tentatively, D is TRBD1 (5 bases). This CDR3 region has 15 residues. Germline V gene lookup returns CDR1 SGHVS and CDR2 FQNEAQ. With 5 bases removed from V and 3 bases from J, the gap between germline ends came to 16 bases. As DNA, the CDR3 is TGTGCCAGCAGCCCTATTGGGGGTACGGACTATGGCTACACCTTC. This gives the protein CASSPIGGTDYGYTF.